The clone carrying this T cell receptor (beta chain) has a handful of counts. The CDR3 is made up of 14 amino acids. Trimming at V came to 10 bases and at J to 0 bases, leaving 5 bases not matched to a gene. Germline V gene sequence: CDR1 MDHEN, CDR2 SYDVKM. This sample is drawn from a study of blood T cell repertoires in COVID-19. In the study overall: Nucleic acid was either cDNA or gDNA, and it came from T cells, B-cell-depleted T cells, or PBMCs.

Only in-frame clones appear in the TCRdb table, and some are missing; sequencing was by immunoSEQ multiplex PCR. The repertoire consists of under 250,000 clones, with about three quarters occurring once and the leading ten covering less than 7%. The specimen was peripheral blood. V usage is TRBV28 and J usage is TRBJ2-2; TRBD1 aligns across 7 bases. The receptor's source is a woman in her seventies with acute or convalescent COVID-19. For the CDR3, the DNA is TGTGCCATTTCGGACAGGACGAACACCGGGGAGCTGTTTTTT. Translating gives CAISDRTNTGELFF. Full variable domain (remainder filled in from reference TRBV28 and TRBJ2-2): DVKVTQSSRYLVKRTGEKVFLECVQDMDHENMFWYRQDPGLGLRLIYFSYDVKMKEKGDIPEGYSVSREKKERFSLILESASTNQTSMYLCAISDRTNTGELFFGEGSRLTVL.